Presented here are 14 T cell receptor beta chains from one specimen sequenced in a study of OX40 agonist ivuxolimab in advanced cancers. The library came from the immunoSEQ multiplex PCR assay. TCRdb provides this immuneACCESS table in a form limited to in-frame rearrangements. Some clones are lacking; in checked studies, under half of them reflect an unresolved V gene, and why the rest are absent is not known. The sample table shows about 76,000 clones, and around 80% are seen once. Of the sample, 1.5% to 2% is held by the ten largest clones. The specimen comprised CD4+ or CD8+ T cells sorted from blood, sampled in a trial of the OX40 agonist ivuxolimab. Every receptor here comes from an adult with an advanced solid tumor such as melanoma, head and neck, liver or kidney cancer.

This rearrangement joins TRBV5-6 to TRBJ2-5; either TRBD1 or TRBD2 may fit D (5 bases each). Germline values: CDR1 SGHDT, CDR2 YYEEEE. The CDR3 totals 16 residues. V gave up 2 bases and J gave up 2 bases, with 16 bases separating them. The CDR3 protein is CASSFDFGGPQETQYF. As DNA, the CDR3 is TGTGCCAGCAGCTTCGATTTTGGGGGTCCACAAGAGACCCAGTACTTC.

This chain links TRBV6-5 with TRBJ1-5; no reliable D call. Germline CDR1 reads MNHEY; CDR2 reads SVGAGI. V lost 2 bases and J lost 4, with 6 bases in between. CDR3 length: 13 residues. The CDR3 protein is CASSYRVNQPQHF. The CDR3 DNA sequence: TGTGCCAGCAGTTACAGGGTTAATCAGCCCCAGCATTTT.

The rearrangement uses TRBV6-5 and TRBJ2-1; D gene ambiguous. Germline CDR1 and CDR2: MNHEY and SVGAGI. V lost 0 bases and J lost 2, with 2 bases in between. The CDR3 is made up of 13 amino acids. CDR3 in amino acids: CASSYSPYNEQFF. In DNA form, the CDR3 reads TGTGCCAGCAGTTACTCCCCCTACAATGAGCAGTTCTTC.

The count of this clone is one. In DNA, the CDR3 is TGTGCCAGCAGTGTTGGGATGTGGTATGGCTACACCTTC. This codes for CASSVGMWYGYTF. The chain is built from TRBV6-4 and TRBJ1-2; D is uncertain. Germline V gives CDR1 MRHNA, CDR2 SNTAGT. Between the trimmed V and J ends, which lost 4 bases and 5 bases, there was a span of 11 bases. The CDR3 sequence is 13 residues long.

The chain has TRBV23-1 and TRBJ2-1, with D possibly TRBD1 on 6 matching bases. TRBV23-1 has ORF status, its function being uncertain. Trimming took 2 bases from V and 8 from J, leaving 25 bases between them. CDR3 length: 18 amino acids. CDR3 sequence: CASSQMTPGHYDLDEQFF. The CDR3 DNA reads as TGCGCCAGCAGTCAAATGACGCCGGGACACTATGACCTTGATGAGCAGTTCTTC.

CDR3: CASSVGGGSTDTQYF. The CDR3 bases are TGTGCCAGCAGCGTGGGGGGCGGAAGTACAGATACGCAGTATTTT. The chain employs TRBV5-4 and TRBJ2-3; D possibly matches TRBD1 or TRBD2 (6 bases each). This CDR3 is 15 amino acids long. V lost 4 bases and J lost 3, with 15 bases in between. Germline V CDR1 and CDR2: SGHNT, YYREEE (reference sequence).

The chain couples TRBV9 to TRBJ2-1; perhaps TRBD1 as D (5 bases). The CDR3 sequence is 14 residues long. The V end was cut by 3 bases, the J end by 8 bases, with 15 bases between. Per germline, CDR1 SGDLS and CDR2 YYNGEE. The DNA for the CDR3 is TGTGCCAGCAGCGGTTCCTCTCAGGGTTATGAGCAGTTCTTC. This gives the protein CASSGSSQGYEQFF.

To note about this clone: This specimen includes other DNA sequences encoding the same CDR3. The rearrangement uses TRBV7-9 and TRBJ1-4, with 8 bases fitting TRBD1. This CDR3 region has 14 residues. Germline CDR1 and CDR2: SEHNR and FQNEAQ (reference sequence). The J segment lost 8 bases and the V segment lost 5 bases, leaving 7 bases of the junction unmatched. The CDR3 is CASSPGQGREKLFF. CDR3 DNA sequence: TGTGCCAGCAGCCCCGGACAGGGAAGGGAAAAACTGTTTTTT.

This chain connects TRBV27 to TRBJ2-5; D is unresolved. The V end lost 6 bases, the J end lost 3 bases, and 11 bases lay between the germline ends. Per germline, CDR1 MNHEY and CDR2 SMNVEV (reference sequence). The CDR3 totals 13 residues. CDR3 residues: CASRPTNKETQYF. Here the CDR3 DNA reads TGTGCCAGCAGGCCGACAAACAAAGAGACCCAGTACTTC.

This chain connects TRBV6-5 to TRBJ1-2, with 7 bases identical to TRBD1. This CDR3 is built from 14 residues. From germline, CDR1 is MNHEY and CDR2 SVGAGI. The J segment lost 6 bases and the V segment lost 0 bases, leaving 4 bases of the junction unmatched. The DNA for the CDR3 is TGTGCCAGCAGTTACTCGAGAGGGGGCAATGGCTACACCTTC. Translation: CASSYSRGGNGYTF.

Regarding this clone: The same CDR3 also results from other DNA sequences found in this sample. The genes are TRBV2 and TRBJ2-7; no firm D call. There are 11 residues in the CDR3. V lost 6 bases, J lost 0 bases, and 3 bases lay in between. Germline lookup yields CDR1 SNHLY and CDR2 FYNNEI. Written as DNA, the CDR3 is TGTGCCAGCAGCTACTCCTACGAGCAGTACTTC. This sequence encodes CASSYSYEQYF.

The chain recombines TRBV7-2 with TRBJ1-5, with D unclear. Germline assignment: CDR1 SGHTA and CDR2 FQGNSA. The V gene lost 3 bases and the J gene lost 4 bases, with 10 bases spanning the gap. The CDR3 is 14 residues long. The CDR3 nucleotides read TGTGCCAGCAGCTTGTGGGATTTGAATCAGCCCCAGCATTTT. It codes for CASSLWDLNQPQHF.

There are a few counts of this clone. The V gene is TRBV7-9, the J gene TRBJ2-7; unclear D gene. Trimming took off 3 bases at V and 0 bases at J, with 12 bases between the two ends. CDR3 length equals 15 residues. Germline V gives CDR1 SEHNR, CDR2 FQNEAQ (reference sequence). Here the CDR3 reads CASSLGGWDSYEQYF. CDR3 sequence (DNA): TGTGCCAGCAGCTTGGGTGGATGGGACTCCTACGAGCAGTACTTC.

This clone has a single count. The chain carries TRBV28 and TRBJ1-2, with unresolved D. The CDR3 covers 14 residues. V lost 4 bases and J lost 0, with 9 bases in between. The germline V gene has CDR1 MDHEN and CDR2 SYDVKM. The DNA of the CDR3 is TGTGCCAGCAGTTCTGACACCCCTAACTATGGCTACACCTTC. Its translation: CASSSDTPNYGYTF.